The 26 T cell receptor beta chains listed next were all sequenced from one sample in a study of blood T cell repertoires in COVID-19. Here immunoSEQ multiplex PCR was the method, and the copy in TCRdb shows in-frame clones only, minus some. In the table there are 140,000 or so clones, roughly 87% of which are singletons. The sequencing sample was made of peripheral blood. Receptors originate from a man between 65 and 80 years old with acute or convalescent COVID-19.

The gene calls are TRBV3-1 (or the pseudogene TRBV3-2) and TRBJ1-6; TRBD1 aligns across 8 bases. The CDR3 sequence is 15 residues long. Germline lookup yields CDR1 LGHDT and CDR2 YNNKEL (reference sequence). V trimming: 4 bases; J trimming: 7 bases; junction bases outside the gene matches: 6. CDR3 sequence reads: CASSRGQGQNSPLHF. The CDR3 coding sequence is TGTGCCAGCAGCCGAGGACAGGGCCAGAATTCACCCCTCCACTTT.

The genes are TRBV5-8 and TRBJ1-3; 10 nucleotides agree with TRBD1. Looked up from germline, CDR1 is SGHTS and CDR2 is YDEGEE. The ends lost 4 bases at V and 0 bases at J; junction bases unmatched: 13. This CDR3 region has 19 residues. CDR3 residues: CASSLGQGMTTGSGNTIYF. The CDR3 bases are TGTGCCAGCAGCCTGGGACAGGGGATGACCACCGGCTCTGGAAACACCATATATTTT.

This chain joins TRBV12-3 or TRBV12-4 and TRBJ1-4; TRBD1 matches 9 bases. This CDR3 region has 12 residues. V lost 6 bases to trimming and J lost 11 bases; unmatched junction nucleotides: 4. The chain's CDR3 is CASRSGTGKLFF. CDR3 coding DNA: TGTGCCAGCAGATCCGGGACAGGGAAACTGTTTTTT.

The chain combines TRBV24-1 with TRBJ2-1, with TRBD2 matching over 10 bases. The trim removed 5 bases at V and 4 bases at J, leaving 16 bases unmatched. CDR1 is KGHDR, CDR2 SFDVKD, per germline. The CDR3 has 19 residues. The CDR3 is CATSAQSASGGQSYNEQFF. CDR3 DNA: TGTGCCACCAGTGCCCAGTCGGCTAGCGGGGGACAAAGTTACAATGAGCAGTTCTTC.

V gene TRBV19 combines with J gene TRBJ1-5, with 10 bases fitting TRBD1. The germline V gene encodes CDR1 LNHDA and CDR2 SQIVND (reference sequence). The CDR3 extends over 15 amino acids. Unmatched junction bases numbered 7, after V lost 6 bases and J lost 5 bases. The CDR3: CASSDGTGVYQPQHF. The CDR3 region has the DNA TGTGCCAGTAGCGACGGGACAGGGGTTTATCAGCCCCAGCATTTT.

This clone showed up just once. The chain has TRBV12-3 or TRBV12-4 and TRBJ2-7; the match to TRBD1 covers 10 bases. This CDR3 contains 13 residues. The ends lost 7 bases at V and 6 bases at J; junction bases unmatched: 6. CDR3 region: CASTPRTGGEQYF. DNA for the CDR3: TGTGCCAGCACCCCTAGGACAGGGGGCGAGCAGTACTTC.

The chain uses TRBV9 and TRBJ2-2; TRBD1 aligns across 7 bases. The CDR3 has 18 amino acids. The V segment lost 2 bases and the J segment 3 bases; nucleotides outside the gene matches: 13. Germline V gene data show CDR1 as SGDLS and CDR2 as YYNGEE. The CDR3: CASSVYERRQGDTGELFF. The CDR3 DNA follows: TGTGCCAGCAGCGTTTACGAACGTCGACAGGGAGACACCGGGGAGCTGTTTTTT. The full variable domain, completed using reference TRBV9 and TRBJ2-2, is DSGVTQTPKHLITATGQRVTLRCSPRSGDLSVYWYQQSLDQGLQFLIQYYNGEERAKGNILERFSAQQFPDLHSELNLSSLELGDSALYFCASSVYERRQGDTGELFFGEGSRLTVL.

The chain carries TRBV3-1 (or the pseudogene TRBV3-2) and TRBJ1-1; 9 positions match TRBD1. The CDR3 sequence is 14 residues long. Germline loops: CDR1 LGHDT, CDR2 YNNKEL (reference sequence). V dropped 6 bases and J dropped 5; count of bases not matched to a gene: 7. This CDR3 is CASRFGQGITEAFF. Here the CDR3 DNA reads TGTGCCAGCAGGTTCGGACAGGGGATAACTGAAGCTTTCTTT.

The V call is TRBV6-4, the J call TRBJ1-1; D unresolved. The CDR3 consists of 14 residues. Germline V gives CDR1 MRHNA, CDR2 SNTAGT. Trimming left V 6 bases short and J 1 base short, with 12 bases between. CDR3: CASRTSAKNTEAFF. The CDR3 coding sequence is TGTGCCAGCAGAACCTCCGCGAAGAACACTGAAGCTTTCTTT.

The chain links TRBV10-3 to TRBJ1-5; D might be TRBD1 (6 bases). The ends were cut back, 3 bases at V and 2 bases at J, with 11 bases in the middle. Germline V gives CDR1 ENHRY, CDR2 SYGVKD. The CDR3 is made up of 15 amino acids. CDR3 DNA sequence: TGTGCCATCAGTGAACAGGGTGCGGGCAATCAGCCCCAGCATTTT. It is translated as CAISEQGAGNQPQHF.

The chain joins TRBV28 to TRBJ1-4, with TRBD1 matching over 10 bases. CDR3 length equals 14 residues. Germline-derived CDR1 and CDR2 are MDHEN and SYDVKM. V shed 3 bases, J shed 8 bases, and the junction held 3 bases outside the gene matches. DNA for the CDR3: TGTGCCAGCAGTTTCGGGACAGGGGAAGAAAAACTGTTTTTT. Translating it yields CASSFGTGEEKLFF.

This clone showed up just once. V is TRBV9 and J is TRBJ2-3, with D perhaps TRBD2 (5 bases). CDR3 length equals 13 residues. V was clipped by 3 bases and J by 9 bases, with 14 bases between them. From germline, CDR1 is SGDLS and CDR2 YYNGEE. CDR3 sequence reads: CASSASLAATQYF. Written as DNA, the CDR3 is TGTGCCAGCAGCGCGTCTCTAGCCGCAACGCAGTATTTT.

This clone was observed a single time. This chain joins TRBV28 and TRBJ1-2; 10 bases match TRBD1. The CDR3 is made up of 15 amino acids. Germline V gene sequence: CDR1 MDHEN, CDR2 SYDVKM. Trimming at V came to 5 bases and at J to 2 bases, leaving 5 bases not matched to a gene. The chain's CDR3 is CASSPRTGGNYGYTF. DNA of the CDR3: TGTGCCAGCAGTCCCCGGACAGGGGGGAACTATGGCTACACCTTC.

The V gene is TRBV6-4, the J gene TRBJ1-1, with 8 nucleotides matching TRBD1. The germline V gene encodes CDR1 MRHNA and CDR2 SNTAGT. This CDR3 has 14 amino acids. Trimming cost V 6 bases and J 1 base; bases outside gene matches: 4. This chain's CDR3 is CASRGGQANTEAFF. CDR3 nucleotides: TGTGCCAGCAGGGGGGGACAGGCGAACACTGAAGCTTTCTTT.

This sequence joins TRBV9 and TRBJ1-1, with D tentatively TRBD1 (5 bases). Germline lookup yields CDR1 SGDLS and CDR2 YYNGEE. The CDR3 is made up of 14 amino acids. V gave up 2 bases and J gave up 5 bases, with 13 bases separating them. CDR3 bases: TGTGCCAGCAGCGTGGGGGGAAGTGGTACTGAAGCTTTCTTT. Protein sequence: CASSVGGSGTEAFF.

The rearrangement uses TRBV9 and TRBJ2-3; 9 bases agree with TRBD1. CDR1 and CDR2 from the germline V gene are SGDLS and YYNGEE. V lost 1 base and J lost 2; bases outside the gene matches: 5. The CDR3 has 16 amino acids. This chain's CDR3 is CASSVSDRGDTDTQYF. In DNA form, the CDR3 reads TGTGCCAGCAGCGTATCGGACAGGGGTGACACAGATACGCAGTATTTT.

A single count supports this clone. This chain connects TRBV12-3 or TRBV12-4 to TRBJ2-7, with D possibly TRBD1 on 6 matching bases. The germline V and J ends were trimmed by 3 bases and 5 bases, with 11 bases remaining between them. The CDR3 contains 13 residues. CDR3 protein: CASSLRQVDEQYF. CDR3 DNA: TGTGCCAGCAGTTTGCGACAGGTTGACGAGCAGTACTTC.

The chain links TRBV12-3 or TRBV12-4 to TRBJ2-3; D remains ambiguous. The CDR3 runs to 11 residues. The germline V and J ends were trimmed by 5 bases and 8 bases, with 8 bases remaining between them. The CDR3 nucleotides read TGTGCCAGCAGTCCACAGACTACGCAGTATTTT. Its translation is CASSPQTTQYF.

The chain joins TRBV4-1 to TRBJ2-7; 10 bases are a match to TRBD2. Germline V gene data show CDR1 as MGHRA and CDR2 as YSYEKL. CDR3 length: 16 amino acids. V lost 1 base, J lost 4 bases, and 7 bases stayed unmatched. The CDR3 DNA reads TGCGCCAGCAGCCAAGTCCGGACTAGCGGCCCTTACGAGCAGTACTTC. Its protein is CASSQVRTSGPYEQYF.

J is TRBJ2-7 and V is TRBV7-9; TRBD1 matches 11 bases. Germline CDR1 and CDR2: SEHNR and FQNEAQ (reference sequence). J was trimmed by 4 bases and V by 6 bases; bases with no gene match: 8. The CDR3 is made up of 15 amino acids. CDR3 bases: TGTGCCAGCAGTTCCCGGGACAGGGGGTTGTACGAGCAGTACTTC. Its translation is CASSSRDRGLYEQYF.

The genes are TRBV7-8 and TRBJ2-1; 11 bases match TRBD1. CDR3 length equals 15 residues. V lost 3 bases and J lost 3; bases outside the gene matches: 1. Germline values: CDR1 SGHVS, CDR2 FQNEAQ. The CDR3 loop reads CASSLDRGLYNEQFF. DNA of the CDR3: TGTGCCAGCAGCTTGGACAGGGGGCTCTACAATGAGCAGTTCTTC.

V and J are TRBV6-1 and TRBJ2-5, with 14 bases that match TRBD2. The germline V gene encodes CDR1 MNHNS and CDR2 SASEGT. V was pared by 4 bases and J by 4 bases, with 8 bases of the junction left unmatched. The CDR3 has 17 amino acids. The CDR3 spells CASSVGLAGGHRETQYF. Here the CDR3 DNA reads TGTGCCAGCAGTGTCGGACTAGCGGGAGGCCATCGAGAGACCCAGTACTTC.

In this sample, this clone turned up a few times. The rearrangement joins TRBV5-6 to TRBJ1-2; perhaps TRBD1 as D (6 bases). CDR1 is SGHDT and CDR2 is YYEEEE in the germline V gene. The CDR3 contains 15 residues. Trimming cost V 0 bases and J 8 bases, with 17 bases left between them. DNA for the CDR3: TGTGCCAGCAGCTTGGCTCTCAGGGGTCATTCGGGCTACACCTTC. Protein sequence: CASSLALRGHSGYTF.

The J gene is TRBJ1-2, the V gene TRBV9; 9 bases agree with TRBD1. J was trimmed by 2 bases and V by 3 bases; bases with no gene match: 5. CDR1 is SGDLS and CDR2 is YYNGEE in the germline V gene. The CDR3 is 15 amino acids. The CDR3 sequence: CASSGRDRENYGYTF. The CDR3 coding sequence is TGTGCCAGCAGCGGACGGGACAGGGAAAACTATGGCTACACCTTC.

The chain carries TRBV6-5 and TRBJ2-7, with 9 bases that match TRBD1. The V and J ends lost 5 bases and 5 bases, in that order; junction bases with no gene match: 4. This CDR3 has 13 amino acids. The germline CDR1 and CDR2 sequences are MNHEY and SVGAGI. CDR3 loop: CASSIQGADEQYF. The CDR3 nucleotides read TGTGCCAGCAGTATACAGGGGGCAGACGAGCAGTACTTC.

This chain links TRBV5-1 with TRBJ1-4; no reliable D call. The V end lost 1 base, the J end lost 8 bases, and 15 bases lay between the germline ends. Germline assignment: CDR1 SGHRS and CDR2 YFSETQ. The CDR3 has 15 residues. CDR3 in amino acids: CASSLMGQTGEKLFF. The CDR3 DNA sequence: TGCGCCAGCAGCTTGATGGGCCAGACCGGCGAAAAACTGTTTTTT.